The sequence of this TCR beta chain was determined in a study of radiotherapy plus CTLA-4 blockade in lung cancer. Study-wide context: Objective response was observed in about 19% of patients, and disease control in approximately 30%.

The study, taken as a whole, reports: Response was reportedly best predicted by early blood T cell clone dynamics, with interferon-beta. Tumor-origin TCR clones grew in blood after radiotherapy plus ipilimumab.

Produced via immunoSEQ multiplex PCR; TCRdb's table is partial and in-frame only. The sample includes tens of thousands of clones, 60% to 80% of them seen just once. With respect to this clone: Its antigen is not identified.

CTLA-4 blockade with ipilimumab, together with focal radiation, was given to patients with chemo-refractory metastatic non-small-cell lung cancer. Per the germline V gene, CDR1 is MDHEN and CDR2 is SYDVKM. V gave up 2 bases and J gave up 2 bases; unmatched junction bases: 5. This CDR3 is 16 amino acids long. The sequenced sample was peripheral blood, obtained from a patient treated with radiotherapy plus ipilimumab. The clonotype originates from a human donor with non-small cell lung cancer whose response to radiotherapy plus ipilimumab could not be evaluated. The chain uses TRBV28 and TRBJ2-3, with 9 bases lining up with TRBD2. The DNA of the CDR3 is TGTGCCAGCAGTTTAAGCCTAGCGGGATACACAGATACGCAGTATTTT. Amino acid sequence: CASSLSLAGYTDTQYF.